A single sample is the source of the 2 T cell receptor beta chains below, sequenced in a study of regulatory T cells in long-lasting Graves disease. According to the study, TCR beta libraries were built with iRepertoire HTBI primers and CDR3-region Arm-PCR. In TCRdb, the multiplex PCR reads were re-called with MiXCR into one record per CDR3 protein. The sample lists 350,000 to 450,000 distinct CDR3 sequences, 14% to 15% seen once, with 16% in the top ten. Time point denoted: newly diagnosed GD, antithyroid drugs for less than 3 months. Extracted RNA from PBMCs served as the source of the TCR library. In addition, the sample was reused for a study of T cells in Graves' hyperthyroidism and ophthalmopathy.

Sample: peripheral blood mononuclear cells (PBMCs), taken at new diagnosis, from a patient treated with antithyroid drugs. These receptors were obtained from a woman aged 30 to 39 with Graves disease.

This clonotype has a count of ten or more. This chain uses TRBV6-1 with TRBJ1-1; the D gene is possibly TRBD1 (5 bases). Trimming shortened V by 11 bases and J by 3 bases, and 13 bases separated the two germline ends. CDR3 length: 12 amino acids. Germline V gene sequence: CDR1 MNHNS, CDR2 SASEGT. Written as DNA, the CDR3 is TGTGCCGGCTGGGACGGCTACACTGAAGCTTTCTTT. Translation gives CAGWDGYTEAFF.

This clonotype was detected many times. In DNA, the CDR3 is TGTGCCAGCGGGGCGAACGGTGAAGCTTTCTTT. Protein sequence: CASGANGEAFF. The chain is built from TRBV7-9 and TRBJ1-1, with D possibly matching TRBD1 (5 bases). The germline V gene has CDR1 SEHNR and CDR2 FQNEAQ (reference sequence). Trimming shortened V by 8 bases and J by 7 bases, and 11 bases separated the two germline ends. There are 11 residues in the CDR3.